Following are 13 T cell receptor beta chains from one sample sequenced in a study of T cell repertoires in cytomegalovirus infection. Antigens for these TCRs are unknown. One entry per CDR3 protein, called by TCRdb with MiXCR from the reads. The sample carries about 69,000 distinct CDR3 sequences, roughly 28% recorded once. The input for sequencing was CD8+ T cells from cultured PBMCs, taken from culture after CMV antigen stimulation. Receptors originate from a human donor in good health (CMV status not recorded). Some clones in this sample may be carry-over from other donors' samples.

J is TRBJ2-3 and V is TRBV28, with 7 positions matching TRBD2. V shed 4 bases, J shed 10 bases, and the junction held 5 bases outside the gene matches. This CDR3 is built from 12 residues. Per the germline V gene, CDR1 is MDHEN and CDR2 is SYDVKM. CDR3 in DNA: TGTGCCAGCAGTTCGAGCGGGGTTGCGCAGTATTTT. The encoded protein is CASSSSGVAQYF. Drawing the rest from reference TRBV28 and TRBJ2-3, the complete variable domain is DVKVTQSSRYLVKRTGEKVFLECVQDMDHENMFWYRQDPGLGLRLIYFSYDVKMKEKGDIPEGYSVSREKKERFSLILESASTNQTSMYLCASSSSGVAQYFGPGTRLTVL.

This clonotype has more than one count but fewer than ten. The gene calls are TRBV24-1 and TRBJ2-1; 8 bases line up with TRBD2. With V trimmed by 0 bases and J by 7 bases, 7 bases remained unmatched. The CDR3 consists of 16 residues. Germline V gives CDR1 KGHDR, CDR2 SFDVKD. The CDR3 here is CATSDLGSGARNEQFF. CDR3 nucleotides: TGTGCCACCAGTGATTTGGGTAGCGGGGCGAGGAATGAGCAGTTCTTC.

Ten or more counts support this clonotype. The rearrangement links TRBV7-2 to TRBJ2-7; 13 bases are shared with TRBD2. V lost 3 bases, J lost 0 bases, and 5 bases stayed unmatched. Per germline, CDR1 SGHTA and CDR2 FQGNSA. The CDR3 has 17 amino acids. The DNA for the CDR3 is TGTGCCAGCAGCTTCCCCGGGACTAGCGGGAACTCCTACGAGCAGTACTTC. Protein product: CASSFPGTSGNSYEQYF.

The J gene is TRBJ2-5, the V gene TRBV5-1; either TRBD1 or TRBD2 may supply D (6 bases each). The germline CDR1 and CDR2 sequences are SGHRS and YFSETQ. The CDR3 has 14 residues. The V end was cut by 5 bases, the J end by 5 bases, with 16 bases between. The CDR3 DNA is TGCGCCAGCAGAATGGGGGGCGCCTGGGAGACCCAGTACTTC. Protein: CASRMGGAWETQYF.

This clonotype was detected only a few times. The chain links TRBV7-8 to TRBJ2-2; D is uncertain. Germline V gene data show CDR1 as SGHVS and CDR2 as FQNEAQ. V was pared by 3 bases and J by 8 bases, with 13 bases between. The CDR3 is 14 amino acids. CDR3 loop: CASSLGSLSGELFF. Written as DNA, the CDR3 is TGTGCCAGCAGCTTGGGCTCCTTATCAGGGGAGCTGTTTTTT.

Ten or more counts support this clonotype. The rearrangement joins TRBV28 to TRBJ2-2; D is possibly TRBD1 (5 bases). The CDR3 consists of 14 residues. V lost 3 bases, J lost 7 bases, and 12 bases lay in between. The germline V gene encodes CDR1 MDHEN and CDR2 SYDVKM. The CDR3 sequence is CASSFAGQDGELFF. DNA of the CDR3: TGTGCCAGCAGTTTCGCCGGACAAGACGGGGAGCTGTTTTTT. Filled out from reference TRBV28 and TRBJ2-2, the complete variable domain reads DVKVTQSSRYLVKRTGEKVFLECVQDMDHENMFWYRQDPGLGLRLIYFSYDVKMKEKGDIPEGYSVSREKKERFSLILESASTNQTSMYLCASSFAGQDGELFFGEGSRLTVL.

This clonotype was counted a few times. V and J are TRBV11-3 and TRBJ2-3; TRBD2 aligns across 15 bases. The length of the CDR3 is 17 residues. V gave up 5 bases and J gave up 2 bases; unmatched junction bases: 5. Germline values: CDR1 SGHNT, CDR2 YENEEA. The CDR3 reads CASSPGTSGGNTDTQYF. Here the CDR3 DNA reads TGTGCCAGCAGCCCCGGGACTAGCGGGGGGAACACAGATACGCAGTATTTT.

This clonotype was detected only a few times. The J gene is TRBJ2-7, the V gene TRBV5-6; perhaps TRBD2 as D (5 bases). The V gene lost 4 bases and the J gene lost 4 bases, with 12 bases spanning the gap. Germline CDR1 SGHDT, CDR2 YYEEEE. The CDR3 covers 13 residues. CDR3 sequence reads: CASSRTGVYEQYF. The CDR3 DNA follows: TGTGCCAGCAGCAGGACTGGGGTATACGAGCAGTACTTC.

This clonotype turned up a few times. V and J are TRBV4-3 and TRBJ2-7; D gene unclear. The CDR3 covers 15 residues. The germline gives CDR1 LGHNA, CDR2 YSLEER. V shed 0 bases and J shed 5 bases, with 14 bases lying between them. The CDR3 sequence is CASSQEWQVAHEQYF. The CDR3 DNA reads TGCGCCAGCAGCCAAGAGTGGCAGGTAGCCCACGAGCAGTACTTC.

The rearrangement links TRBV7-9 to TRBJ2-5; D remains ambiguous. This CDR3 contains 13 residues. V was shortened by 5 bases and J by 3 bases, with 10 bases between the two germline ends. The V gene's germline CDR1 is SEHNR and CDR2 FQNEAQ (reference sequence). Written as DNA, the CDR3 is TGTGCCAGCAGCCTCCGGACCAAAGAGACCCAGTACTTC. Translation: CASSLRTKETQYF.

The rearrangement links TRBV16 to TRBJ2-1; 12 nucleotides agree with TRBD2. The J segment lost 2 bases and the V segment lost 0 bases, leaving 5 bases of the junction unmatched. CDR1 is KGHSY, CDR2 FQNENV, per germline. The CDR3 runs 18 residues. The CDR3 here is CASSQSPSGRAAYNEQFF. CDR3 coding DNA: TGTGCCAGCAGCCAATCTCCTAGCGGGAGGGCGGCCTACAATGAGCAGTTCTTC. The full variable domain, with the rest looked up from reference TRBV16 and TRBJ2-1, is GEEVAQTPKHLVRGEGQKAKLYCAPIKGHSYVFWYQQVLKNEFKFLISFQNENVFDETGMPKERFSAKCLPNSPCSLEIQATKLEDSAVYFCASSQSPSGRAAYNEQFFGPGTRLTVL.

This clonotype was picked up many times. The rearrangement links TRBV12-3 or TRBV12-4 to TRBJ2-5; 16 bases agree with TRBD2. The CDR3 contains 17 residues. The junction had 10 bases not matched to a gene; V was cut back by 7 bases and J by 5 bases. The CDR3 reads CASKNEGLAGGYETQYF. The CDR3 DNA sequence: TGTGCCAGCAAAAACGAGGGACTAGCGGGGGGGTATGAGACCCAGTACTTC.

The V and J genes are TRBV12-3 or TRBV12-4 and TRBJ2-7, with a tentative D call TRBD1 (8 bases). The V end was cut by 6 bases, the J end by 6 bases, with 15 bases between. CDR3 size: 13 residues. The chain's CDR3 is CASSLDREGEQYF. The CDR3 nucleotides are TGTGCCAGCAGCCTGGACAGGGAGGGCGAGCAGTACTTC.